This TCR beta chain was sequenced for a study of radiation and T cells in renal cell carcinoma. Findings of the study overall: Baseline intratumoral clonotype presence is unknown without pretreatment biopsies. From baseline, blood top tumor clonotypes peaked at 2 weeks post-radiation.

Time point specified: blood 4 weeks post-SBRT, at nephrectomy. Treatment denoted: 15 Gy SBRT to primary tumor, nephrectomy 4 weeks later. Nephrectomy followed 15 Gy stereotactic body radiation by 4 weeks. The patient's renal cell carcinoma had clear cell pathology. As for this clone: Its target is not known.

Germline-derived CDR1 and CDR2 are LNHDA and SQIVND (reference sequence). Trimming stripped 5 bases from V and 6 bases from J, with 23 bases between. The CDR3 is made up of 17 amino acids. Method: immunoSEQ multiplex PCR; TCRdb's copy keeps in-frame clones and lacks some. The data show around 180,000 clones, around 89% seen once. This specimen was blood, taken from a patient whose treatment included radiotherapy and nephrectomy. The chain recombines TRBV19 with TRBJ1-5, with TRBD1 as a possible D gene (6 bases). The sequence was obtained from a woman between 45 and 60 years old with renal cell carcinoma. This CDR3 reads CASSLISRGPVGQPQHF. As DNA, the CDR3 is TGTGCCAGTAGTCTTATATCCAGGGGCCCGGTAGGTCAGCCCCAGCATTTT.